This T cell receptor beta chain originates from a study of cytomegalovirus exposure and HLA in healthy donors. General observations from the study: Most subjects had HLA-A and HLA-B alleles reportedly predicted accurately by TCR beta sequences. What a later analysis reportedly showed was that an Asian-associated ancestry cluster had fewer N-insertions than the roughly 670-donor mean.

Points on this clone: Its antigen is as yet unknown.

PCR employed 60 Vbeta and 13 Jbeta primers. Produced via immunoSEQ multiplex PCR; TCRdb's table is partial and in-frame only. Among roughly 200,000 clones listed, around 89% were seen once. Germline assignment: CDR1 SGHVS and CDR2 FQNEAQ. The CDR3 spans 16 residues. V was clipped by 2 bases and J by 4 bases; unmatched bases: 8. The chain combines TRBV7-8 with TRBJ2-5; TRBD2 aligns across 9 bases. The sequencing input was PBMCs. The source of this sequence is a woman aged 18-29 years in good health and CMV-seronegative. As DNA, the CDR3 is TGTGCCAGCAGCTTAAGGGTTAGCGGGAGAGCAGAGACCCAGTACTTC. This gives the protein CASSLRVSGRAETQYF.